The present T cell receptor (beta chain) was sequenced within a study of CD4 T cells in relation to SARS-CoV-2 and coronaviruses. Naive and memory CD4+ T cell DNA was deep-sequenced without culture. Sequenced by immunoSEQ multiplex PCR; TCRdb stores in-frame clones only, minus some. The table shows around 37,000 clones, with over 75% occurring only once. The ends were cut back, 1 base at V and 0 bases at J, with 7 bases in the middle. This CDR3 region has 15 residues. The germline gives CDR1 MNHNS, CDR2 SASEGT. Sequenced material: memory CD4+ T cells from PBMCs. This chain uses TRBV6-1 with TRBJ1-3, with D unresolved. This receptor was identified in an adult with COVID-19. CDR3 protein: CASSEGVGSGNTIYF. In DNA form, the CDR3 reads TGTGCCAGCAGTGAAGGGGTGGGCTCTGGAAACACCATATATTTT.